Presented here are 21 T cell receptor beta chains from one specimen sequenced in a study of cytomegalovirus exposure and HLA in healthy donors. The PCR contained 60 Vbeta and 13 Jbeta primers. Profiled with immunoSEQ multiplex PCR; TCRdb holds only in-frame clones, not every one. The sample gives about 150,000 clones, about three quarters of which show up once; approximately 1.4% is in the top ten. Sequenced material: PBMCs. The receptors originated from a man between 18 and 35 years old in good health and CMV-seronegative.

The chain employs TRBV5-8 and TRBJ1-4; 7 positions agree with TRBD1. Germline V CDR1 and CDR2: SGHTS, YDEGEE. CDR3 size: 13 residues. J lost 13 bases, V lost 3 bases, and 9 bases had no gene match. In DNA form, the CDR3 reads TGTGCCAGCAGCTCCTTTAGCGACAGGGCACTGTTTTTT. It yields the protein CASSSFSDRALFF.

This clone was detected only a few times. This chain links TRBV10-3 with TRBJ2-7; TRBD1 aligns across 9 bases. With 10 bases clipped from V and 6 bases from J, the junction kept 4 bases outside the gene matches. Germline values: CDR1 ENHRY, CDR2 SYGVKD. The CDR3 contains 11 residues. CDR3 loop: CATKGQGEQYF. DNA of the CDR3: TGTGCCACCAAGGGACAGGGCGAGCAGTACTTC.

On this clone itself: The same CDR3 is also encoded by other DNA sequences in this sample. This chain joins TRBV19 and TRBJ2-7; 8 bases agree with TRBD2. The length of the CDR3 is 14 residues. CDR1 and CDR2 (germline): LNHDA, SQIVND (reference sequence). Germline trimming cut 6 bases from V and 0 bases from J; bases unmatched to any gene: 4. For the CDR3, the DNA is TGTGCCAGTAGCCCGAGCGGGAGCTCCTACGAGCAGTACTTC. Protein product: CASSPSGSSYEQYF.

This clone was seen a few times. The chain couples TRBV10-2 to TRBJ2-1; D perhaps matches TRBD2 (6 bases). CDR1 is WSHSY, CDR2 SAAADI, per germline. V was pared by 4 bases and J by 10 bases, with 23 bases between. The length of the CDR3 is 16 residues. The CDR3 bases are TGCGCCAGCAGTGGGCCCGGGACTTCCCCTAGAGCGGAGCAGTTCTTC. It specifies CASSGPGTSPRAEQFF.

The rearrangement links TRBV9 to TRBJ2-7, with D possibly TRBD1 on 6 matching bases. Trimming left V 4 bases short and J 2 bases short, with 19 bases between. The CDR3 consists of 16 residues. In germline, CDR1 is SGDLS, CDR2 YYNGEE. The CDR3, as DNA: TGTGCCAGCAGCCGAAAGGGGGTAGCGAGGACCTACGAGCAGTACTTC. Its translation is CASSRKGVARTYEQYF.

This clone was seen at least ten times. The chain has TRBV28 and TRBJ1-3, with TRBD1 matching over 7 bases. J lost 7 bases, V lost 6 bases, and 3 bases had no gene match. The length of the CDR3 is 12 residues. Germline-derived CDR1 and CDR2 are MDHEN and SYDVKM. The CDR3: CASRLQGNTIYF. The CDR3 DNA is TGTGCCAGCAGGCTACAGGGGAACACCATATATTTT.

The chain is built from TRBV10-1 and TRBJ2-1; TRBD2 might be the D (5 bases). V was pared by 3 bases and J by 5 bases, with 8 bases between. The CDR3 consists of 13 residues. CDR1 and CDR2 from the germline V gene are WNHNN and SYGVQD (reference sequence). The CDR3 is CASSDRADNEQFF. CDR3 nucleotides: TGCGCCAGCAGTGATCGAGCGGACAATGAGCAGTTCTTC.

The rearrangement links TRBV27 to TRBJ1-3; 7 nucleotides align to TRBD1. CDR1 and CDR2 (germline): MNHEY, SMNVEV (reference sequence). There are 16 residues in the CDR3. V trimming: 0 bases; J trimming: 4 bases; junction bases outside the gene matches: 6. This CDR3 is CASSLSWRGHGNTIYF. The DNA of the CDR3 is TGTGCCAGCAGTTTATCGTGGAGGGGGCACGGAAACACCATATATTTT.

CDR3: CASSPRTSGGELFF. DNA for the CDR3: TGTGCCAGCAGCCCTCGCACTAGCGGCGGGGAGCTGTTTTTT. The V gene is TRBV7-2, the J gene TRBJ2-2, with 8 nucleotides matching TRBD2. The CDR3 contains 14 residues. The ends lost 5 bases at V and 7 bases at J; junction bases unmatched: 6. Germline CDR1 reads SGHTA; CDR2 reads FQGNSA.

The chain employs TRBV23-1 and TRBJ2-4; 7 bases are a match to TRBD2. TRBV23-1 carries the ORF label, with uncertain function. This CDR3 has 13 residues. The CDR3 here is CASRGTAKNIQYF. In nucleotides, the CDR3 is TGCGCATCGCGGGGGACAGCCAAAAACATTCAGTACTTC.

The chain links TRBV29-1 to TRBJ2-2; TRBD2 aligns across 7 bases. The trim removed 6 bases at V and 0 bases at J, leaving 7 bases unmatched. The CDR3 runs 15 residues. The V gene's germline CDR1 is SQVTM and CDR2 ANQGSEA. The CDR3 here is CSVAPGLSNTGELFF. The CDR3 nucleotides are TGCAGCGTCGCCCCGGGACTATCGAACACCGGGGAGCTGTTTTTT.

This clone was detected a few times. The V gene is TRBV30, the J gene TRBJ2-5, with TRBD1 matching over 7 bases. Germline CDR1 and CDR2: GTSNPN and SVGIG (reference sequence). Trimming took 1 base from V and 7 from J; bases not matched to a gene: 6. The CDR3 is 13 residues long. CDR3 coding DNA: TGTGCCTGGAGTGCAGAGCGGACAGGGACCCAGTACTTC. Translation gives CAWSAERTGTQYF.

This clone was counted a single time. V gene TRBV2 combines with J gene TRBJ2-7, with TRBD2 matching over 8 bases. The V gene end was trimmed by 7 bases and the J gene end by 2 bases; junction bases not matched to a gene: 13. CDR1 is SNHLY and CDR2 is FYNNEI in the germline V gene. This CDR3 has 16 amino acids. The CDR3 DNA reads as TGTGCCAGCACGAGGCTAGCGGGTACACCCACCTACGAGCAGTACTTC. Translated, it gives CASTRLAGTPTYEQYF.

The chain recombines TRBV25-1 with TRBJ2-5; 7 bases agree with TRBD1. Germline CDR1 MGHDK, CDR2 SYGVNS. Trimming cost V 3 bases and J 5 bases; bases outside gene matches: 6. The CDR3 length is 14 residues. As DNA, the CDR3 is TGTGCCAGCAGTGACCTAATCAGGGGGGAGACCCAGTACTTC. It specifies CASSDLIRGETQYF.

The chain couples TRBV28 to TRBJ2-7; D not resolved. Between the trimmed V and J ends, which lost 7 bases and 0 bases, there was a span of 4 bases. Per the germline V gene, CDR1 is MDHEN and CDR2 is SYDVKM. This CDR3 spans 11 amino acids. Here the CDR3 DNA reads TGTGCCAGCACGGGCTCCTACGAGCAGTACTTC. Its protein product is CASTGSYEQYF.

Only a few counts were recorded for this clone. V is TRBV21-1 and J is TRBJ1-3; TRBD1 is the table's D call, not checked against the DNA. TRBV21-1 is shown as a pseudogene. This CDR3 comprises 21 residues. The CDR3 spells CASSKGVRRADRGHSGNTIYF. In DNA, the CDR3 is TGTGCCAGCAGCAAAGGGGTGAGGAGGGCGGACAGGGGACACTCTGGAAACACCATATATTTT.

This clone was seen a handful of times. The chain couples TRBV6-6 to TRBJ1-1, with D perhaps TRBD1 (5 bases). Trimming shortened V by 5 bases and J by 3 bases, and 7 bases separated the two germline ends. Per the germline V gene, CDR1 is MNHNY and CDR2 is SVGAGI (reference sequence). There are 12 residues in the CDR3. The CDR3 loop reads CASSTGDTEAFF. The CDR3, as DNA: TGTGCCAGCAGTACGGGGGACACTGAAGCTTTCTTT.

This rearrangement joins TRBV6-1 to TRBJ1-2; TRBD1 matches 9 bases. With 2 bases clipped from V and 4 bases from J, the junction kept 5 bases outside the gene matches. This CDR3 has 15 residues. Per germline, CDR1 MNHNS and CDR2 SASEGT. The DNA of the CDR3 is TGTGCCAGCAGTGAAACCCCGGGACAGGGCTATGGCTACACCTTC. It codes for CASSETPGQGYGYTF.

The V call is TRBV7-9, the J call TRBJ2-7, with TRBD2 matching over 11 bases. The trim removed 0 bases at V and 6 bases at J, leaving 4 bases unmatched. This CDR3 is 15 amino acids long. Germline loops: CDR1 SEHNR, CDR2 FQNEAQ (reference sequence). Here the CDR3 reads CASSLAVAGGREQYF. The CDR3 region has the DNA TGTGCCAGCAGCTTAGCGGTAGCGGGAGGGCGCGAGCAGTACTTC.

J is TRBJ2-3 and V is TRBV5-4; TRBD1 matches at 7 bases. Unmatched junction bases numbered 11, after V lost 5 bases and J lost 5 bases. Germline lookup yields CDR1 SGHNT and CDR2 YYREEE (reference sequence). The CDR3 consists of 15 residues. This CDR3 reads CASRGVQGQRDTQYF. The CDR3 bases are TGTGCCAGCAGGGGCGTACAGGGGCAAAGAGATACGCAGTATTTT.

The V call is TRBV14, the J call TRBJ1-1; D gene unclear. This CDR3 is 13 amino acids long. The germline V and J ends were trimmed by 6 bases and 5 bases, with 13 bases remaining between them. Germline loops: CDR1 SGHDN, CDR2 FVKESK. The CDR3 sequence: CASSWGEETEAFF. The CDR3, as DNA: TGTGCCAGCAGTTGGGGAGAGGAGACTGAAGCTTTCTTT.